Presented here are 24 T cell receptor beta chains from one specimen sequenced in a study of blood T cell repertoires in COVID-19. Clones were sequenced by immunoSEQ multiplex PCR, and TCRdb holds only the in-frame ones, with some missing. The sample yields some 160,000 clones, about 83% seen once. The sequenced material came from peripheral blood. These receptors were taken from a woman aged 80 or older with acute or convalescent COVID-19.

The chain is built from TRBV5-1 and TRBJ1-2, with 7 bases matching TRBD1. The germline V gene encodes CDR1 SGHRS and CDR2 YFSETQ. CDR3 length equals 19 residues. The V segment lost 1 base and the J segment 3 bases; nucleotides outside the gene matches: 18. This chain's CDR3 is CASSLRSERQGKRDYGYTF. DNA for the CDR3: TGCGCCAGCAGCTTGCGATCCGAAAGACAGGGAAAAAGAGACTATGGCTACACCTTC.

Worth noting for this clone: This sample also contains other DNA sequences that code for the same CDR3. V and J are TRBV29-1 and TRBJ1-1, with D tentatively TRBD1 (5 bases). Trimming cost V 4 bases and J 4 bases, with 10 bases left between them. CDR3 length: 12 amino acids. CDR1 and CDR2 (germline): SQVTM, ANQGSEA. The CDR3 reads CSVGQGGTEAFF. In DNA form, the CDR3 reads TGCAGCGTTGGGCAGGGTGGCACTGAAGCTTTCTTT.

This clone appeared once. The chain carries TRBV5-8 and TRBJ2-7; D is perhaps TRBD1 (6 bases). This CDR3 is 13 amino acids long. Per the germline V gene, CDR1 is SGHTS and CDR2 is YDEGEE. The germline V and J ends were trimmed by 9 bases and 3 bases, with 16 bases remaining between them. The CDR3 bases are TGTGCCACCGTATGGGGCAGGGGCTACGAGCAGTACTTC. The encoded protein is CATVWGRGYEQYF.

The J gene is TRBJ2-2, the V gene TRBV3-1 (or the pseudogene TRBV3-2), with D unclear. Trimming removed 3 bases from V and 3 bases from J, with 2 bases in between. The V gene's germline CDR1 is LGHDT and CDR2 YNNKEL (reference sequence). CDR3 length equals 12 residues. CDR3 sequence (DNA): TGTGCCAGCAGCCACGACACCGGGGAGCTGTTTTTT. It yields the protein CASSHDTGELFF.

The V and J genes are TRBV30 and TRBJ1-4; 8 bases align to TRBD1. The CDR3 consists of 15 residues. Unmatched junction bases numbered 2, after V lost 2 bases and J lost 0 bases. Germline-derived CDR1 and CDR2 are GTSNPN and SVGIG (reference sequence). The DNA for the CDR3 is TGTGCCTGGAGTAAACAGGGGGCAACTAATGAAAAACTGTTTTTT. Translating gives CAWSKQGATNEKLFF.

The J gene is TRBJ2-1, the V gene TRBV28; 14 bases are shared with TRBD2. This CDR3 spans 15 amino acids. V lost 3 bases and J lost 9; bases outside the gene matches: 4. Germline V gene data show CDR1 as MDHEN and CDR2 as SYDVKM. The CDR3 loop reads CASSLGGLAGVEQFF. CDR3 sequence (DNA): TGTGCCAGCAGTTTGGGGGGACTAGCGGGAGTTGAGCAGTTCTTC.

The chain couples TRBV5-4 to TRBJ1-2; TRBD1 might be the D (5 bases). This CDR3 has 16 amino acids. V gave up 7 bases and J gave up 0 bases, with 19 bases separating them. The germline V gene encodes CDR1 SGHNT and CDR2 YYREEE (reference sequence). CDR3 nucleotides: TGTGCCAGCTACTTGGCCCCGGGGGATGCTAACTATGGCTACACCTTC. Protein product: CASYLAPGDANYGYTF.

The rearrangement uses TRBV10-3 and TRBJ1-2; the match to TRBD1 covers 12 bases. CDR3 length: 15 residues. In germline, CDR1 is ENHRY, CDR2 SYGVKD. After removal of 10 bases from V and 7 bases from J, the junction contained 13 bases not matched to a gene. In DNA, the CDR3 is TGTGCCACCTCCGGGACAGGGGGCGCATTAAGTGGCTACACCTTC. This sequence encodes CATSGTGGALSGYTF.

As concerns this clone: Other DNA sequences in the same sample also yield this CDR3. The chain uses TRBV7-9 and TRBJ2-7; 10 nucleotides align to TRBD1. Germline loops: CDR1 SEHNR, CDR2 FQNEAQ (reference sequence). The CDR3 spans 14 residues. The V and J ends lost 4 bases and 7 bases, in that order; junction bases with no gene match: 7. The CDR3: CASSSPGQGSEQYF. The CDR3 DNA reads TGTGCCAGCAGCTCTCCGGGACAGGGGAGTGAGCAGTACTTC.

The chain has TRBV27 and TRBJ1-2; 7 positions agree with TRBD1. In germline, CDR1 is MNHEY, CDR2 SMNVEV (reference sequence). This CDR3 has 14 amino acids. J gave up 6 bases and V 4 bases, and 8 bases lay outside the gene matches. The CDR3 DNA follows: TGTGCCAGCAGTTCCTGGACAGGTGCTGATGGCTACACCTTC. Translation: CASSSWTGADGYTF.

Worth noting for this clone: Other DNA variants within this sample encode the same CDR3. The genes are TRBV30 and TRBJ1-5; D is possibly TRBD1 (5 bases). CDR1 GTSNPN and CDR2 SVGIG come from the germline V gene (reference sequence). The CDR3 consists of 13 residues. V lost 0 bases and J lost 4, with 7 bases in between. The CDR3 is CAWSVRGNQPQHF. Here the CDR3 DNA reads TGTGCCTGGAGTGTAAGGGGTAATCAGCCCCAGCATTTT. Looking up the rest from reference TRBV30 and TRBJ1-5 gives the full variable domain: SQTIHQWPATLVQPVGSPLSLECTVEGTSNPNLYWYRQAAGRGLQLLFYSVGIGQISSEVPQNLSASRPQDRQFILSSKKLLLSDSGFYLCAWSVRGNQPQHFGDGTRLSIL.

This clone occurred once. This chain links TRBV19 with TRBJ2-3, with a weak D call TRBD1 (6 bases). The CDR3 covers 16 residues. Deletions cut 1 base from V and 1 base from J, with 12 bases between. Germline values: CDR1 LNHDA, CDR2 SQIVND (reference sequence). The CDR3 region is CASSIVGGSRTDTQYF. CDR3 bases: TGTGCCAGTAGTATAGTTGGGGGCTCCCGCACAGATACGCAGTATTTT.

This chain joins TRBV5-8 and TRBJ2-5; TRBD1 matches 7 bases. Germline values: CDR1 SGHTS, CDR2 YDEGEE. CDR3 length equals 15 residues. V was pared by 4 bases and J by 0 bases, with 6 bases of the junction left unmatched. The CDR3 DNA follows: TGTGCCAGCAGCAAACAGGGGCTGTACCAAGAGACCCAGTACTTC. Translated, it gives CASSKQGLYQETQYF.

The V and J genes are TRBV5-1 and TRBJ2-5; 7 bases align to TRBD1. Trimming at V came to 0 bases and at J to 2 bases, leaving 7 bases not matched to a gene. The CDR3 has 16 amino acids. Looked up from germline, CDR1 is SGHRS and CDR2 is YFSETQ. The CDR3 nucleotides read TGCGCCAGCAGCTTGGAAACAGGGGTGGGTCAAGAGACCCAGTACTTC. Translated, it gives CASSLETGVGQETQYF.

DNA of the CDR3: TGTGCCAGCACCGGACGACAGGGGGCGGGGGAGCAGTACTTC. Translated, it gives CASTGRQGAGEQYF. The chain employs TRBV2 and TRBJ2-7; 10 bases align to TRBD1. This CDR3 has 14 residues. Germline CDR1 reads SNHLY; CDR2 reads FYNNEI. After removal of 7 bases from V and 7 bases from J, the junction contained 10 bases not matched to a gene.

The J gene is TRBJ2-5, the V gene TRBV18, with a weak D call TRBD2 (6 bases). This CDR3 comprises 13 residues. Germline V gene data show CDR1 as KGHSH and CDR2 as LQKENI. Trimming shortened V by 6 bases and J by 2 bases, and 10 bases separated the two germline ends. For the CDR3, the DNA is TGTGCCAGCTCGCAGGAGGGGCAAGAGACCCAGTACTTC. It is translated as CASSQEGQETQYF.

The chain has TRBV5-6 and TRBJ2-1; the match to TRBD2 covers 10 bases. The ends lost 5 bases at V and 2 bases at J; junction bases unmatched: 7. This CDR3 has 16 amino acids. Germline CDR1 and CDR2: SGHDT and YYEEEE. CDR3 sequence (DNA): TGTGCCAGCAGTGCCGGGACTAGCGCTACCTACAATGAGCAGTTCTTC. Translating gives CASSAGTSATYNEQFF. Full variable domain (rest looked up from reference TRBV5-6 and TRBJ2-1): DAGVTQSPTHLIKTRGQQVTLRCSPKSGHDTVSWYQQALGQGPQFIFQYYEEEERQRGNFPDRFSGHQFPNYSSELNVNALLLGDSALYLCASSAGTSATYNEQFFGPGTRLTVL.

The chain joins TRBV11-3 to TRBJ2-1, with D unclear. CDR1 SGHNT and CDR2 YENEEA come from the germline V gene. There are 13 residues in the CDR3. V shed 0 bases and J shed 8 bases, with 8 bases lying between them. The CDR3 sequence is CASSLDTGYEQFF. The CDR3 coding sequence is TGTGCCAGCAGCTTAGATACCGGGTATGAGCAGTTCTTC.

This clone was seen only a few times. The rearrangement links TRBV20-1 to TRBJ1-2, with D possibly TRBD1 on 6 matching bases. This CDR3 region has 11 residues. The germline V gene has CDR1 DFQATT and CDR2 SNEGSKA (reference sequence). The CDR3 nucleotides read TGCACCCTAGACAGGCTGGTGGGCTACACCTTC. Translated: CTLDRLVGYTF.

The genes are TRBV20-1 and TRBJ1-2; tentatively, D is TRBD1 (6 bases). V lost 3 bases and J lost 4, with 15 bases in between. This CDR3 is built from 14 residues. Per the germline V gene, CDR1 is DFQATT and CDR2 is SNEGSKA (reference sequence). The CDR3 coding sequence is TGCAGTGCTAGTTATCTGGGGGCGGGCTATGGCTACACCTTC. As protein: CSASYLGAGYGYTF.

The chain links TRBV5-1 to TRBJ2-3, with 9 bases identical to TRBD1. Trimming at V came to 2 bases and at J to 3 bases, leaving 7 bases not matched to a gene. The CDR3 extends over 16 amino acids. Germline values: CDR1 SGHRS, CDR2 YFSETQ. The CDR3 region has the DNA TGCGCCAGCAGCTTCACCGGGACAGGGACGACAGATACGCAGTATTTT. This encodes CASSFTGTGTTDTQYF. Filled out from reference TRBV5-1 and TRBJ2-3, the complete variable domain reads KAGVTQTPRYLIKTRGQQVTLSCSPISGHRSVSWYQQTPGQGLQFLFEYFSETQRNKGNFPGRFSGRQFSNSRSEMNVSTLELGDSALYLCASSFTGTGTTDTQYFGPGTRLTVL.

This chain joins TRBV14 and TRBJ1-1; TRBD1 is a possible D gene (6 bases). Germline CDR1 is SGHDN and CDR2 is FVKESK. The CDR3 runs 13 residues. The V and J ends lost 5 bases and 0 bases respectively, with 7 bases between them. The DNA for the CDR3 is TGTGCCAGCAGCAGGACAGTGAACACTGAAGCTTTCTTT. Translation: CASSRTVNTEAFF.

This clone came up once. This chain uses TRBV6-5 with TRBJ2-4; D is ambiguous. Germline loops: CDR1 MNHEY, CDR2 SVGAGI. This CDR3 comprises 13 residues. V was pared by 0 bases and J by 8 bases, with 8 bases between. For the CDR3, the DNA is TGTGCCAGCAGTTACTCGGAGTCTCACATTCAGTACTTC. Translating gives CASSYSESHIQYF.

The chain is built from TRBV3-1 (or the pseudogene TRBV3-2) and TRBJ2-2; perhaps TRBD2 as D (6 bases). Between the trimmed V and J ends, which lost 6 bases and 1 base, there was a span of 15 bases. CDR3 length: 16 amino acids. Germline CDR1 reads LGHDT; CDR2 reads YNNKEL (reference sequence). The DNA for the CDR3 is TGTGCCAGCAGTCGTAAGCAGGGACTGAACACCGGGGAGCTGTTTTTT. Protein product: CASSRKQGLNTGELFF.